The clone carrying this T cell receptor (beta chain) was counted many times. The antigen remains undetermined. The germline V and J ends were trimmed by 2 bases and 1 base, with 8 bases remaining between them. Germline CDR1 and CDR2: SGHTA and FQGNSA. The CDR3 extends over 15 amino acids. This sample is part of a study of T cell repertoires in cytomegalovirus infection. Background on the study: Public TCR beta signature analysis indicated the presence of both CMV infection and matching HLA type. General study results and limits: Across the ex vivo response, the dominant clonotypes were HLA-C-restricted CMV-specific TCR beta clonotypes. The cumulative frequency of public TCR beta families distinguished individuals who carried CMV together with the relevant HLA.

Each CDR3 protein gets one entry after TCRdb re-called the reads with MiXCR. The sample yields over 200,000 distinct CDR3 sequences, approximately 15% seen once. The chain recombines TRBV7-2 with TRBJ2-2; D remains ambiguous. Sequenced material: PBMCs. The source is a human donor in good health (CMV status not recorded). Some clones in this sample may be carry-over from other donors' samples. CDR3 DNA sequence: TGTGCCAGCAGCTTAAATCCCATGAACACCGGGGAGCTGTTTTTT. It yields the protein CASSLNPMNTGELFF.